Reported below is one T cell receptor (beta chain). Its antigen is as yet unknown. Naive-designated CD8 cells lacked CD45RO, were positively enriched for CCR7, and omitted terminally differentiated effector memory CD45RA+ cells. This entry is derived from a study of shared clonotypes between healthy human individuals. Study as a whole: A donor's plate count was three for CD4 naive and three for CD4 memory; CD8 naive had two and CD8 memory one.

The assay used deep level. Sequencing was performed with immunoSEQ multiplex PCR; in TCRdb, only in-frame clones are kept and a portion is missing. The table shows around 2,100,000 clones, with roughly 95% occurring only once. General study points: Tissue TCR repertoires likely differ from these blood-only repertoires.

This CDR3 is 13 amino acids long. Germline lookup yields CDR1 SGHRS and CDR2 YFSETQ. Deletions cut 4 bases from V and 1 base from J, with 8 bases between. The TCR comes from a man aged 18 to 30 in good health. The sequencing sample was made of naive CD8+ T cells sorted from blood. The chain is built from TRBV5-1 and TRBJ1-1, with D tentatively TRBD1 (5 bases). This CDR3 reads CASSAGANTEAFF. The CDR3 DNA sequence: TGCGCCAGCAGCGCCGGGGCGAACACTGAAGCTTTCTTT.